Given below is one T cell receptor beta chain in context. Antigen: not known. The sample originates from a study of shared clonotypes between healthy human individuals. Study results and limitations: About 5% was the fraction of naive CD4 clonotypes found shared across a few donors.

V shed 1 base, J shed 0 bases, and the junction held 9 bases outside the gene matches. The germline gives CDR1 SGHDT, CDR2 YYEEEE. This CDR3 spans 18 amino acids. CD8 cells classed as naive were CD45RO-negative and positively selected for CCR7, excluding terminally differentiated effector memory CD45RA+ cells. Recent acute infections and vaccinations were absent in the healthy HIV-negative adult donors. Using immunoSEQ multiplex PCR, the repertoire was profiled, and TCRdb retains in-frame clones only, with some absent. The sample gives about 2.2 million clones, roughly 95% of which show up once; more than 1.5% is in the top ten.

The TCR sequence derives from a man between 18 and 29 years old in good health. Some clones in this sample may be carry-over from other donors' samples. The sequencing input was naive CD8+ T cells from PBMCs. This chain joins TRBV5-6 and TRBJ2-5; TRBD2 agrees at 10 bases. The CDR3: CASSLSRLAGVYQETQYF. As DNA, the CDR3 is TGTGCCAGCAGCTTGTCTAGGCTAGCGGGAGTATACCAAGAGACCCAGTACTTC.